A single T cell receptor beta chain is shown here with its context. This sample was included in a study of T cell responses to AZD1222 COVID-19 vaccine. The method was immunoSEQ multiplex PCR; TCRdb's version includes in-frame clones alone and lacks a portion of them. Seen here are about 260,000 clones, roughly 93% observed once, and the top ten hold 0.5% to 0.7%. Sequenced here: peripheral blood, sampled on day 0 of AZD1222 vaccination. This clonotype originated in an adult in good health.

The CDR3 here is CASTSTGPPEGPQHF. The CDR3 DNA reads TGTGCCAGCACCTCGACAGGGCCCCCCGAGGGGCCCCAGCATTTT. The V and J genes are TRBV28 and TRBJ1-5, with TRBD1 matching 7 bases. Germline CDR1 is MDHEN and CDR2 is SYDVKM. V trimming: 7 bases; J trimming: 9 bases; junction bases outside the gene matches: 15. The CDR3 is 15 residues long.